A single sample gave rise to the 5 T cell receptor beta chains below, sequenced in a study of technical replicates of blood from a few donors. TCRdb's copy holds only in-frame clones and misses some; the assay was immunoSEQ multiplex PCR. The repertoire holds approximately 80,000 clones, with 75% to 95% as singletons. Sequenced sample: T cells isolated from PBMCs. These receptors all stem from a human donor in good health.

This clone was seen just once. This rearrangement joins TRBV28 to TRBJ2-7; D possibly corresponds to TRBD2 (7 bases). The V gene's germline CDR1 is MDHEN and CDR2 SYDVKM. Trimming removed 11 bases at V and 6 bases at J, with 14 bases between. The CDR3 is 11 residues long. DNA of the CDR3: TGTGCCTGGGGGGGGCCGGTCGAGCAGTACTTC. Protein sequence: CAWGGPVEQYF.

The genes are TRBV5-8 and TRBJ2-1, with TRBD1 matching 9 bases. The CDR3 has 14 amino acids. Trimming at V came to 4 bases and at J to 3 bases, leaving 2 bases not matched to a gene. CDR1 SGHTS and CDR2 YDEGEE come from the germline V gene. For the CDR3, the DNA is TGTGCCAGCAGCCGACAGGGGGGCTACAATGAGCAGTTCTTC. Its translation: CASSRQGGYNEQFF.

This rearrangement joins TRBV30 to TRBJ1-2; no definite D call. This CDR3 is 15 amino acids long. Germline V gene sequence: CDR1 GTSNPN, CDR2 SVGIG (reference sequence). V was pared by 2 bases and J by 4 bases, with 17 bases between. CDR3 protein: CAWSSVRGIGYGYTF. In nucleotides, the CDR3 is TGTGCCTGGAGTTCGGTCAGAGGGATCGGCTATGGCTACACCTTC. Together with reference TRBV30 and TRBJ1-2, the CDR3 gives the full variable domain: SQTIHQWPATLVQPVGSPLSLECTVEGTSNPNLYWYRQAAGRGLQLLFYSVGIGQISSEVPQNLSASRPQDRQFILSSKKLLLSDSGFYLCAWSSVRGIGYGYTFGSGTRLTVV.

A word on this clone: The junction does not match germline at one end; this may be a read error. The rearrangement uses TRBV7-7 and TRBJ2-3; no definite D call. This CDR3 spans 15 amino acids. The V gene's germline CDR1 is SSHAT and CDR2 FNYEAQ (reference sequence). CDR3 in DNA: TGTGCTAGCAGCTTATCTTTCTCGCGAACAGATACGCAGTATTTT. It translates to CASSLSFSRTDTQYF. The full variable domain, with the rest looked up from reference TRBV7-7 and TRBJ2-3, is GAGVSQSPRYKVTKRGQDVTLRCDPISSHATLYWYQQALGQGPEFLTYFNYEAQPDKSGLPSDRFSAERPEGSISTLTIQRTEQRDSAMYRCASSLSFSRTDTQYFGPGTRLTVL.

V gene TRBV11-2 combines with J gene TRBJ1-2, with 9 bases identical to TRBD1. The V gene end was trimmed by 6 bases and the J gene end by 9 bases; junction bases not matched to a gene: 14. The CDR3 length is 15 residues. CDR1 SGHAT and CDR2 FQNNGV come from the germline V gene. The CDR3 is CASRPPGQGVYRYTF. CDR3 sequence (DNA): TGTGCCAGCAGGCCACCGGGACAGGGTGTTTATCGCTACACCTTC.